A selection of T cell receptor beta chains follows, all from one sample in a study of metastatic and nonmetastatic thyroid tumors. With MiXCR, TCRdb called clones anew from the PCR reads. The sample consists of tens of thousands of clones, roughly a third of them appearing once. The sample taken for sequencing was tumor tissue. These receptors were taken from a female donor with papillary thyroid cancer or a benign thyroid nodule (not recorded which). Some clones in this sample may be carry-over from other donors' samples. The CDR3 runs from the conserved cysteine through the conserved F or W. The D gene is left open where the match is weak. Only some rows state a clone size, as once, few, many or a class for expanded clones.

d_call clone_size j_call v_call cdr3_aa cdr3_nt
NA few TRBJ1-6 TRBV28 CASSKDRTSSYNLPLHF TGTGCCTCTTCCAAAGACAGAACGAGCTCCTATAATTTACCCCTCCACTTT
NA few TRBJ2-7 TRBV27 CASSLREGAYEQYF TGTGCCAGCAGTTTAAGGGAAGGTGCCTACGAGCAGTACTTC
NA NA TRBJ2-7 TRBV30 CAWSGQSYEHYF TGTGCCTGGAGTGGACAGAGCTACGAGCATTACTTC
NA NA TRBJ2-6 TRBV28 CASSLEGALTGANVLTF TGTGCCAGCAGTTTGGAGGGGGCGCTCACTGGGGCCAACGTCCTGACTTTC
NA NA TRBJ2-1 TRBV12-3/TRBV12-4 CASSFSGYNEQFF TGTGCCAGCAGTTTCTCGGGATACAATGAGCAGTTCTTC
TRBD1 few TRBJ1-6 TRBV28 CASRPRTGYDSPLHF TGTGCCAGCAGGCCCCGGACAGGGTACGATTCACCCCTCCACTTT
NA once TRBJ1-6 TRBV4-1 CASSQVSGGSPLHF TGCGCCAGCAGCCAAGTCTCGGGGGGTTCACCCCTCCACTTT
NA few TRBJ2-3 TRBV27 CASSLTTVSTDTQYF TGTGCCAGCAGTCTCACGACAGTTAGCACAGATACGCAGTATTTT
NA NA TRBJ1-6 TRBV6-5 CASSYTPIGNSPLHF TGTGCCAGCAGTTACACCCCCATCGGGAATTCACCCCTCCACTTT
NA few TRBJ1-3 TRBV7-8 CASSLGAPGTGNTIYF TGTGCCAGCAGCTTAGGTGCCCCGGGGACGGGAAACACCATATATTTT
TRBD2 NA TRBJ2-7 TRBV12-3/TRBV12-4 CASSLGLPYEQYF TGTGCCAGCAGTTTGGGACTACCTTACGAGCAGTACTTC
NA NA TRBJ2-1 TRBV7-8 CASSSTQGWRAEQFF TGTGCCAGCAGCTCTACACAGGGCTGGAGAGCTGAGCAGTTCTTC
NA NA TRBJ1-5 TRBV12-3/TRBV12-4 CASSRDKNSNQPQHF TGTGCCAGCAGTCGAGACAAAAATAGCAATCAGCCCCAGCATTTT
NA few TRBJ1-6 TRBV20-1 CSAYPNRRSSYNSPLHF TGCAGTGCTTACCCCAACAGGAGAAGCTCCTATAATTCACCCCTCCACTTT
NA few TRBJ2-7 TRBV6-4 CASSDPSELAGGGYEQYF TGTGCCAGCAGTGACCCCAGTGAACTAGCAGGAGGTGGGTACGAGCAGTACTTC
NA NA TRBJ1-2 TRBV20-1 CSPPTPRNSGHGYTF TGCAGTCCACCCACACCCCGGAACTCAGGCCATGGCTACACCTTC
NA few TRBJ2-6 TRBV6-2/TRBV6-3 CASSFSPHPASGANVLTF TGTGCCAGCAGTTTTTCCCCCCATCCCGCGTCTGGGGCCAACGTCCTGACTTTC
TRBD2 NA TRBJ2-7 TRBV6-1 CASTETSAAEQYF TGTGCCAGCACCGAGACTAGCGCAGCCGAGCAGTACTTC
NA few TRBJ2-7 TRBV6-1 CASSEARQGNYEQYF TGTGCCAGCAGTGAAGCACGGCAGGGGAACTACGAGCAGTACTTC
NA few TRBJ2-1 TRBV6-5 CASSYSSGYNEQFF TGTGCCAGCAGTTACTCTAGCGGCTACAATGAGCAGTTCTTC
NA NA TRBJ1-2 TRBV3-1 CASSQTIYGYTF TGTGCCAGCAGCCAAACGATCTATGGCTACACCTTC
TRBD1 NA TRBJ1-2 TRBV5-1 CASSTTTTGVRGYTF TGCGCCAGCAGCACGACGACCACAGGGGTACGTGGCTACACCTTC
NA few TRBJ2-1 TRBV6-1 CTSSVEGDEQFF TGTACCAGCAGTGTCGAGGGCGATGAGCAGTTCTTC
NA NA TRBJ2-3 TRBV13 CASSLKMAFSSTDTQYF TGTGCCAGCAGCTTAAAGATGGCGTTCTCTAGCACAGATACGCAGTATTTT
NA few TRBJ1-5 TRBV28 CASNQGMIQPQHF TGTGCCAGCAATCAGGGTATGATTCAGCCCCAGCATTTT
TRBD1 NA TRBJ1-2 TRBV18 CASSPKLWTGETFF TGTGCCAGCTCACCCAAGCTATGGACAGGGGAAACGTTCTTC
TRBD1 NA TRBJ1-2 TRBV4-1 CASSEGQGANYGYTF TGCGCCAGCAGCGAGGGACAGGGTGCTAACTATGGCTACACCTTC
TRBD2 NA TRBJ2-2 TRBV12-3/TRBV12-4 CASTWGGTGELFF TGTGCCAGCACCTGGGGGGGGACCGGGGAGCTGTTTTTT
NA NA TRBJ2-7 TRBV30 CAWSVEHEQYF TGTGCCTGGAGTGTTGAGCACGAGCAGTACTTC
NA NA TRBJ2-1 TRBV13 CASSSSLGWIGEQFF TGTGCCAGCAGCTCCAGCCTAGGTTGGATCGGTGAGCAGTTCTTC
TRBD1 NA TRBJ2-7 TRBV12-3/TRBV12-4 CASSRGTAYEQYF TGTGCCAGCAGTCGTGGGACAGCCTACGAGCAGTACTTC
NA NA TRBJ1-1 TRBV11-2 CASRTGVTEAFF TGTGCCAGCAGGACCGGGGTCACTGAAGCTTTCTTT
NA few TRBJ2-1 TRBV5-1 CASSLVAISYNEQFF TGCGCCAGCAGCTTGGTTGCCATCTCCTACAATGAGCAGTTCTTC
NA few TRBJ2-7 TRBV6-1 CASSTTGLGEQYF TGTGCCAGCAGTACCACAGGGCTGGGTGAGCAGTACTTC
NA NA TRBJ2-7 TRBV3-1 CASSPRGLSVCEQYF TGTGCCAGCAGCCCACGGGGACTTAGTGTCTGCGAGCAGTACTTC
NA NA TRBJ1-2 TRBV5-1 CASSLDFGQGPPSGNSYTF TGCGCCAGCAGCTTGGATTTCGGGCAGGGCCCCCCTTCGGGAAATAGCTACACCTTC
NA few TRBJ2-1 TRBV6-1 CASSEGGVLYNEQFF TGTGCCAGCAGTGAAGGAGGGGTACTTTACAATGAGCAGTTCTTC
NA NA TRBJ1-3 TRBV20-1 CSASLGVSGNTIYF TGCAGTGCTAGTTTGGGCGTCTCTGGAAACACCATATATTTT
TRBD2 few TRBJ2-1 TRBV6-5 CASSYLPSGAGNEQFF TGTGCCAGCAGTTACCTCCCTAGCGGAGCGGGGAATGAGCAGTTCTTC
NA NA TRBJ1-2 TRBV6-1 CASGRGGDYGYTF TGTGCCAGCGGGCGAGGTGGAGACTATGGCTACACCTTC
NA NA TRBJ2-7 TRBV12-3/TRBV12-4 CASSHITWEDSYEQYF TGTGCCAGCAGCCACATAACCTGGGAGGACTCCTACGAGCAGTACTTC
NA NA TRBJ1-2 TRBV30 CAWTRGINYGYTF TGTGCCTGGACGAGGGGAATCAACTATGGCTACACCTTC
NA few TRBJ2-7 TRBV28 CASTSPPDNEQYF TGTGCCAGCACCTCCCCCCCGGACAACGAGCAGTACTTC
TRBD2 few TRBJ2-1 TRBV12-3/TRBV12-4 CASSLSLAGYYNEQFF TGTGCCAGCAGTTTAAGCCTAGCGGGATACTACAATGAGCAGTTCTTC
NA few TRBJ1-1 TRBV6-5 CASSYSDSPEAFF TGTGCCAGCAGTTACTCAGACAGTCCTGAAGCTTTCTTT
NA few TRBJ1-2 TRBV28 CASNPGGGGAYGYTF TGTGCCAGCAACCCTGGTGGGGGGGGCGCTTACGGCTACACCTTC
NA few TRBJ1-2 TRBV2 CASSENPDPGYGYTF TGTGCCAGCAGTGAGAATCCAGACCCGGGGTATGGCTACACCTTC
NA NA TRBJ2-6 TRBV3-1 CASSQERQFSGANVLTF TGTGCCAGCAGCCAAGAACGACAGTTCTCTGGGGCCAACGTCCTGACTTTC
TRBD2 NA TRBJ2-1 TRBV11-2 CASSLGGTSGRGNEQFF TGTGCCAGCAGCTTAGGAGGAACTAGCGGGAGAGGCAATGAGCAGTTCTTC
TRBD1 NA TRBJ1-2 TRBV19 CASFRGPGGF TGTGCCAGTTTCCGAGGGCCAGGGGGCTTC
TRBD1 NA TRBJ1-2 TRBV20-1 CSASPGTGGQYYGYTF TGCAGTGCTAGTCCCGGGACAGGAGGCCAATACTATGGCTACACCTTC
NA NA TRBJ1-5 TRBV7-8 CASSRDGGQGPQHF TGTGCCAGCAGCAGGGACGGGGGGCAGGGGCCCCAGCATTTT
NA few TRBJ1-4 TRBV7-2 CASNQEGGVMFF TGTGCCAGCAACCAGGAGGGGGGTGTGATGTTTTTT
TRBD2 NA TRBJ2-1 TRBV11-1 CASTSPSGSRREQFF TGTGCCAGCACCTCCCCTAGCGGGAGTAGGCGTGAGCAGTTCTTC
NA NA TRBJ1-1 TRBV20-1 CSARGEVYTEAFF TGCAGTGCTAGGGGAGAAGTTTACACTGAAGCTTTCTTT
NA few TRBJ2-1 TRBV19 CASSFWAGAPNEQFF TGTGCCAGTAGTTTTTGGGCGGGGGCCCCCAATGAGCAGTTCTTC
NA NA TRBJ2-7 TRBV20-1 CSAGLGGSYEQYF TGCAGTGCTGGATTAGGGGGATCCTACGAGCAGTACTTC
NA few TRBJ2-5 TRBV7-9 CASSLVGETQYF TGTGCCAGCAGCTTAGTTGGTGAGACCCAGTACTTC
NA NA TRBJ2-6 TRBV7-3 CASSPPGNSGANVLTF TGTGCCAGCAGCCCTCCTGGGAACTCTGGGGCCAACGTCCTGACTTTC
NA large TRBJ2-1 TRBV10-2 CASSEGTYTRDEQFF TGCGCCAGCAGTGAGGGGACTTACACCCGGGATGAGCAGTTCTTC